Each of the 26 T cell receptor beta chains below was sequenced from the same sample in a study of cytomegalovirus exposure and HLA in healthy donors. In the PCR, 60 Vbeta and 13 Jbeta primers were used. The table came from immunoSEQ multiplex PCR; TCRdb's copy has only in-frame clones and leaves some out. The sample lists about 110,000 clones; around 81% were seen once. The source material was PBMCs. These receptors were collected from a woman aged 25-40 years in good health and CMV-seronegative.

The CDR3 region is CASSLVSQGTNYGYTF. The CDR3 nucleotides read TGTGCCAGCAGCTTGGTGTCACAGGGGACTAACTATGGCTACACCTTC. V gene TRBV5-5 combines with J gene TRBJ1-2; 7 bases map to TRBD1. The CDR3 has 16 residues. Germline V gene sequence: CDR1 SGHKS, CDR2 YYEKEE (reference sequence). Trimming at V came to 0 bases and at J to 0 bases, leaving 5 bases not matched to a gene.

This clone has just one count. The CDR3 spells CASSEYVRGTGELFF. In DNA form, the CDR3 reads TGTGCCAGCAGTGAATATGTTAGAGGCACCGGGGAGCTGTTTTTT. This sequence joins TRBV6-1 and TRBJ2-2; D remains unclear. The CDR3 covers 15 residues. V was pared by 2 bases and J by 4 bases, with 11 bases between. Germline V gene sequence: CDR1 MNHNS, CDR2 SASEGT.

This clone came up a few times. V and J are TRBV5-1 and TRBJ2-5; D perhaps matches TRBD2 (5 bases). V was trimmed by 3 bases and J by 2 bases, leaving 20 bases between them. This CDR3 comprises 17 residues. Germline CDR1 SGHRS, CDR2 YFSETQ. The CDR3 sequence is CASSSGVGSFGQETQYF. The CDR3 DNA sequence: TGCGCCAGCAGCTCCGGGGTCGGCAGTTTTGGTCAAGAGACCCAGTACTTC.

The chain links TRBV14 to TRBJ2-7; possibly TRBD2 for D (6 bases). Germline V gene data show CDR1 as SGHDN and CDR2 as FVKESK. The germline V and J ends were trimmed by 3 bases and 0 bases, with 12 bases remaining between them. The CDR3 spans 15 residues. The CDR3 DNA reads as TGTGCCAGCAGCCAGTCGACGGGAGTCTCCTACGAGCAGTACTTC. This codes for CASSQSTGVSYEQYF.

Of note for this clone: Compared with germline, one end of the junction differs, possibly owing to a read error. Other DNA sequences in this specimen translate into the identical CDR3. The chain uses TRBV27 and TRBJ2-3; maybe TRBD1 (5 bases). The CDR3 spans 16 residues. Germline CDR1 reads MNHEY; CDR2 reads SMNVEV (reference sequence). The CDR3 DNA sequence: TGTGCCAGCAGTCCCCGACGTTTATGGGGCGCAGATACACAGTATTTT. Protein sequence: CASSPRRLWGADTQYF.

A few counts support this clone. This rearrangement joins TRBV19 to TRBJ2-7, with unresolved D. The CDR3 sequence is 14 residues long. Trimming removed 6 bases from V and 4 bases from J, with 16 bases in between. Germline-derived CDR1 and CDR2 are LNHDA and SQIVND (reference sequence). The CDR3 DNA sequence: TGTGCCAGTAGGGGTTCGGTAGCCGCATACGAGCAGTACTTC. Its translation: CASRGSVAAYEQYF.

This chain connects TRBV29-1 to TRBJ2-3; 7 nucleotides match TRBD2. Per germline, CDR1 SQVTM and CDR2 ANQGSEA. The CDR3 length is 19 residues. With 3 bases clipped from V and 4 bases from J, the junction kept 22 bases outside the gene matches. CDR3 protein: CSVDRFMAGAPGGADTQYF. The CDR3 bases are TGCAGCGTTGATCGATTCATGGCGGGAGCACCGGGTGGGGCAGATACGCAGTATTTT.

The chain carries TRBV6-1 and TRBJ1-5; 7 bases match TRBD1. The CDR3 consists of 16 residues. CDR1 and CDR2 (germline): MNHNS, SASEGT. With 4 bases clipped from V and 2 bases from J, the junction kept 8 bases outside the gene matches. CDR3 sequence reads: CASSGTGTLGNQPQHF. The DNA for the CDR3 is TGTGCCAGCAGTGGGACAGGCACCCTGGGCAATCAGCCCCAGCATTTT.

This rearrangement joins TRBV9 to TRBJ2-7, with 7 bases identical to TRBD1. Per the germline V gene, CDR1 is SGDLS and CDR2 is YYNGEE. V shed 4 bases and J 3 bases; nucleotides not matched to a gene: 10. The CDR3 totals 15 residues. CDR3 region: CASSPTGTVVYEQYF. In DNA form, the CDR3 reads TGTGCCAGCAGCCCCACCGGGACAGTTGTCTACGAGCAGTACTTC.

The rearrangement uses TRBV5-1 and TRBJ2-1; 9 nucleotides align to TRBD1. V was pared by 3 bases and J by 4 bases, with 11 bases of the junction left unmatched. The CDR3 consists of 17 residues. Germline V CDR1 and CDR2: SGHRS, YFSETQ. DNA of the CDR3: TGCGCCAGCAGCTCGTCTGGAGGGGGACAGGGATACAATGAGCAGTTCTTC. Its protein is CASSSSGGGQGYNEQFF.

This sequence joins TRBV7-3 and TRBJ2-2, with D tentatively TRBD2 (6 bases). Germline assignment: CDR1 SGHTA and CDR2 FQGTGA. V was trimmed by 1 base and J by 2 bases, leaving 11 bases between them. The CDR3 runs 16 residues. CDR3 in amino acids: CASSLIGGYNTGELFF. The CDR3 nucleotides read TGTGCCAGCAGCTTAATCGGGGGTTATAACACCGGGGAGCTGTTTTTT.

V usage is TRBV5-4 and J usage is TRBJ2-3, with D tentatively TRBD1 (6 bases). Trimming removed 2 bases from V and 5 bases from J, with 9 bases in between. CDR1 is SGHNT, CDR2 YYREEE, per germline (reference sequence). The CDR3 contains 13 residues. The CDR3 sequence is CASSLTGLDTQYF. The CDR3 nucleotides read TGTGCCAGCAGCTTAACAGGGCTAGATACGCAGTATTTT.

In DNA, the CDR3 is TGCGCCAGCAGCCAAGAGGCGGGACTCGGGAACAATGAGCAGTTCTTC. Translating it yields CASSQEAGLGNNEQFF. V and J are TRBV4-1 and TRBJ2-1, with TRBD2 as a possible D gene (6 bases). This CDR3 contains 16 residues. Trimming shortened V by 0 bases and J by 5 bases, and 14 bases separated the two germline ends. CDR1 is MGHRA, CDR2 YSYEKL, per germline.

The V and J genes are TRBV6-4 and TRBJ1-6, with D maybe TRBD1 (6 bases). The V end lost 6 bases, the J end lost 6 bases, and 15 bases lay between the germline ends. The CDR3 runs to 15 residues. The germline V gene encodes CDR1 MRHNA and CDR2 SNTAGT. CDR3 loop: CASRGAQAPNSPLHF. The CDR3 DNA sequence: TGTGCCAGCAGGGGGGCCCAGGCCCCTAATTCACCCCTCCACTTT.

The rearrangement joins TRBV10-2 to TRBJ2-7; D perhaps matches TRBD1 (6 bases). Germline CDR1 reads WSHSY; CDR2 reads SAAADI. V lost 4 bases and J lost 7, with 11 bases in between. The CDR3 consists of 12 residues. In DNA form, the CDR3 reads TGCGCCAGCAGTGTTGACAGGAGAGAGCAGTACTTC. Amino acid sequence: CASSVDRREQYF.

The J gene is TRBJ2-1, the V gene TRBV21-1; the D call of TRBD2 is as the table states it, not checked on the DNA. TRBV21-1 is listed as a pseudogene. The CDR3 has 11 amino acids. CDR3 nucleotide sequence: TGTGCCAGCACCAGGACTTTTGAGCAGTTCTTC. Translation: CASTRTFEQFF.

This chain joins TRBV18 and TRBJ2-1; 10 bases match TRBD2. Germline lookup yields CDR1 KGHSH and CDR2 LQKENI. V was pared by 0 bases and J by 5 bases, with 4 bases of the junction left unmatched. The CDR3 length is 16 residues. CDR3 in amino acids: CASSPPGTSDNNEQFF. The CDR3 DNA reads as TGTGCCAGCTCACCACCGGGGACTAGCGACAACAATGAGCAGTTCTTC.

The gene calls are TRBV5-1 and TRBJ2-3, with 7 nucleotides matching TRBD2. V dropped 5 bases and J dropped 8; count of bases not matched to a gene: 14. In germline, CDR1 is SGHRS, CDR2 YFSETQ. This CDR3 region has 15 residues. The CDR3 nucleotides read TGCGCCAGCAGTCCAACCGGGACTAACTTTGGTACGCAGTATTTT. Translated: CASSPTGTNFGTQYF.

For the CDR3, the DNA is TGCAGCGTGGGGGGGGATCAAGCTTTCTTT. It encodes CSVGGDQAFF. The chain is built from TRBV29-1 and TRBJ1-1, with a tentative D call TRBD1 (5 bases). The V end was cut by 6 bases, the J end by 9 bases, with 11 bases between. CDR1 and CDR2 (germline): SQVTM, ANQGSEA. This CDR3 has 10 residues.

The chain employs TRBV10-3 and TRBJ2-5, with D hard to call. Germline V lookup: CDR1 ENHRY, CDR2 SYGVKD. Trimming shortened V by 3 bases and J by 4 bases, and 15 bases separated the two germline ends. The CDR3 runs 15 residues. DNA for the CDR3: TGTGCCATCAGTGACCCTGCGCGGAATCCAGAGACCCAGTACTTC. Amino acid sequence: CAISDPARNPETQYF.

The DNA for the CDR3 is TGTGCCACCAGCTGGCGTGACAGGTCAGGCACTGAAGCTTTCTTT. The encoded protein is CATSWRDRSGTEAFF. The chain links TRBV15 to TRBJ1-1, with a tentative D call TRBD1 (6 bases). Germline V lookup: CDR1 LNHNV, CDR2 YYDKDF (reference sequence). Trimming removed 5 bases from V and 4 bases from J, with 17 bases in between. The CDR3 loop spans 15 amino acids.

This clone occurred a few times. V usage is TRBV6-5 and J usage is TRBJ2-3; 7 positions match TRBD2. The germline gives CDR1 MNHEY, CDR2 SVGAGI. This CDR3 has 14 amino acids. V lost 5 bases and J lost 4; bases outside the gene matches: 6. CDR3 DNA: TGTGCCAGCAGTGGGGGGAGGGCCGCAGATACGCAGTATTTT. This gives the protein CASSGGRAADTQYF.

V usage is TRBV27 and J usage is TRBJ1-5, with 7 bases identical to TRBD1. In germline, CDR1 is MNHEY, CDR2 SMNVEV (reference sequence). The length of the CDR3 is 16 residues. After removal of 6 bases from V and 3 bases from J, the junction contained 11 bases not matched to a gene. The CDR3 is CASSRGQTIPNQPQHF. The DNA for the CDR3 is TGTGCCAGCAGCAGGGGACAGACGATACCCAATCAGCCCCAGCATTTT.

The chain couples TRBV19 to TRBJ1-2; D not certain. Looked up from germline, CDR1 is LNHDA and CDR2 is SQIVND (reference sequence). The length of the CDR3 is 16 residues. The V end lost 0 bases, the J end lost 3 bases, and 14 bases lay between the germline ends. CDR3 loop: CASSIDSGGGYYGYTF. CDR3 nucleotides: TGTGCCAGTAGTATAGATTCGGGCGGAGGGTACTATGGCTACACCTTC. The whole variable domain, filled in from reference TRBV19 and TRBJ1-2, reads DGGITQSPKYLFRKEGQNVTLSCEQNLNHDAMYWYRQDPGQGLRLIYYSQIVNDFQKGDIAEGYSVSREKKESFPLTVTSAQKNPTAFYLCASSIDSGGGYYGYTFGSGTRLTVV.

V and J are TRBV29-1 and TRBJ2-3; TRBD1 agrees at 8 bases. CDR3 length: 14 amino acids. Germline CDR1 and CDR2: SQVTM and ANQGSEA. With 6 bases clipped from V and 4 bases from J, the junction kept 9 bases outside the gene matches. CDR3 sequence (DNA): TGCAGCGTCCACCCCGGACAGGGATCAGATACGCAGTATTTT. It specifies CSVHPGQGSDTQYF.

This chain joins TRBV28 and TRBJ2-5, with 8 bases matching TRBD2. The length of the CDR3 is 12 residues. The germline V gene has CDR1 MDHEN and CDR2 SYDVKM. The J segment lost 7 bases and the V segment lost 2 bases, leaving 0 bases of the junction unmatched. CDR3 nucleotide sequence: TGTGCCAGCAGTTTAGCGGGGGGGACCCAGTACTTC. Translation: CASSLAGGTQYF.